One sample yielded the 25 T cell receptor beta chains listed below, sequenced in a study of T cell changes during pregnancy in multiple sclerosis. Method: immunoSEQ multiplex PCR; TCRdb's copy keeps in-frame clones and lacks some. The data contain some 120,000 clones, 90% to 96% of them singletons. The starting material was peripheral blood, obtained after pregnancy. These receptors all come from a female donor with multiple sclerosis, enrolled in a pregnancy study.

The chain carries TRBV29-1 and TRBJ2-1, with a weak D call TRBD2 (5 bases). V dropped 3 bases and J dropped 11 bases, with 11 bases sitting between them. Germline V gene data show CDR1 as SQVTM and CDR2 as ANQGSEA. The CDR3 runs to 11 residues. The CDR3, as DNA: TGCAGCGTTGATCCTACGGGAAAGCAGTTCTTC. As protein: CSVDPTGKQFF.

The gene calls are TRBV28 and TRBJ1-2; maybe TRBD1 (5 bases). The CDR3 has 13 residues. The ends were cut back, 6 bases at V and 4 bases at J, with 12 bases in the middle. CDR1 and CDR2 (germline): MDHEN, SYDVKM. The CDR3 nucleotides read TGTGCCAGCAGACCCAGGGTCCTCTATGGCTACACCTTC. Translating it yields CASRPRVLYGYTF.

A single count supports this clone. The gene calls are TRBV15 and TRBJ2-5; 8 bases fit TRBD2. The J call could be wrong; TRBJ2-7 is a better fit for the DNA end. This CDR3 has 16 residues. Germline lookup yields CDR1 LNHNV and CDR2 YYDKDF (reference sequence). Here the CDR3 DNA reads TGTGCCACCAGCACGAGCCTGGGGACTAGCTCCTACGAGCAGTACTTC. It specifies CATSTSLGTSSYEQYF.

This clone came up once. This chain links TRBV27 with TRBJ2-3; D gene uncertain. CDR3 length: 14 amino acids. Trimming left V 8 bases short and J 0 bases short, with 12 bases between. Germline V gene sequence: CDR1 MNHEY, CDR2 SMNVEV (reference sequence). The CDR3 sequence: CASAAQPSTDTQYF. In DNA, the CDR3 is TGTGCCAGCGCAGCGCAGCCTAGCACAGATACGCAGTATTTT.

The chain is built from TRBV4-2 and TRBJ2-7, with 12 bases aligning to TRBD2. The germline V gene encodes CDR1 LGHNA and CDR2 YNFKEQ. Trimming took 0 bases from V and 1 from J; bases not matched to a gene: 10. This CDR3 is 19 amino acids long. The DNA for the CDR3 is TGTGCCAGCAGCCAAGATTTGGGACTAGCGGGTTCCCGTTCCTACGAGCAGTACTTC. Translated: CASSQDLGLAGSRSYEQYF.

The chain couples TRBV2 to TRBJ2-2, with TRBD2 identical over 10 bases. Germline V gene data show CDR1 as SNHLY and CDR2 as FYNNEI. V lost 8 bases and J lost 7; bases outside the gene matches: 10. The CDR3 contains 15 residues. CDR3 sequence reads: CASSRAGGPGGELFF. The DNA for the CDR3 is TGTGCCAGCTCCCGAGCGGGAGGGCCTGGCGGGGAGCTGTTTTTT.

DNA for the CDR3: TGTGCCAGCAGTGGGACAGGGAGGCAAGAGACCCAGTACTTC. Translated: CASSGTGRQETQYF. J is TRBJ2-5 and V is TRBV28; 9 bases agree with TRBD1. Germline V lookup: CDR1 MDHEN, CDR2 SYDVKM. V shed 5 bases and J 2 bases; nucleotides not matched to a gene: 3. The length of the CDR3 is 14 residues.

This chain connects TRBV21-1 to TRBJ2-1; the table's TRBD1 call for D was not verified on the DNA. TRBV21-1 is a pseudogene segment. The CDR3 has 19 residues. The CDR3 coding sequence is TGTGCCAGCAGCAAAGCTTCGTTAGGGGACAGGAAAAAGTACAATGAGCAGTTCTTC. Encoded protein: CASSKASLGDRKKYNEQFF.

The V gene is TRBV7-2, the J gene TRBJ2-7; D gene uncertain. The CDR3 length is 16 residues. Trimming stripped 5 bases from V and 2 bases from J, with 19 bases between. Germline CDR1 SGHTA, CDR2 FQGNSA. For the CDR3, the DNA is TGTGCCAGCAGCCCAGAGGTGATTCTCGGCGCCTACGAGCAGTACTTC. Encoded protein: CASSPEVILGAYEQYF.

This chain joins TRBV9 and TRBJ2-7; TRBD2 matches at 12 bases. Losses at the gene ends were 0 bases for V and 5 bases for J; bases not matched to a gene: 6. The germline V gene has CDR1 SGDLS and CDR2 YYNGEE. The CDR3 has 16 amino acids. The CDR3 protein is CASSVGRSSGRDEQYF. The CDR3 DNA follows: TGTGCCAGCAGCGTAGGGAGGTCTAGCGGGAGGGACGAGCAGTACTTC.

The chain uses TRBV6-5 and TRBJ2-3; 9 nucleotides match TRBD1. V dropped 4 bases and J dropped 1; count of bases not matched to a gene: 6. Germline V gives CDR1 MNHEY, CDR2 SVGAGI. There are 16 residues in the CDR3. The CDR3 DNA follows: TGTGCCAGCAGTTCGCATTGGGACAGGGGCACAGATACGCAGTATTTT. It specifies CASSSHWDRGTDTQYF.

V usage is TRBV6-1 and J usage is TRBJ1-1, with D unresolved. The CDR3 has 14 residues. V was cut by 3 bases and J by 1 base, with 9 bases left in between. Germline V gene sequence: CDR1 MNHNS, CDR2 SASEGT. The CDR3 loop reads CASSERNRNTEAFF. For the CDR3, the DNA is TGTGCCAGCAGTGAGAGGAATCGGAACACTGAAGCTTTCTTT.

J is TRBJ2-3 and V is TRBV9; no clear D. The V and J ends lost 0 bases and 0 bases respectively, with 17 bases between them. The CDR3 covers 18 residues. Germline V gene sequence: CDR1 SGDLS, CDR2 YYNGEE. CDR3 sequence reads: CASSVAVLLGASTDTQYF. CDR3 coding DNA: TGTGCCAGCAGCGTAGCTGTCCTCCTGGGCGCTAGCACAGATACGCAGTATTTT.

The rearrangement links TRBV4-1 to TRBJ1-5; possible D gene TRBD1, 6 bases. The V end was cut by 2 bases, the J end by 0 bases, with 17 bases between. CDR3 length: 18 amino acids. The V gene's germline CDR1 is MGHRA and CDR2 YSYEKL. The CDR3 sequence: CASSQLPGQLYSNQPQHF. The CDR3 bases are TGCGCCAGCAGCCAACTGCCGGGACAACTGTATAGCAATCAGCCCCAGCATTTT.

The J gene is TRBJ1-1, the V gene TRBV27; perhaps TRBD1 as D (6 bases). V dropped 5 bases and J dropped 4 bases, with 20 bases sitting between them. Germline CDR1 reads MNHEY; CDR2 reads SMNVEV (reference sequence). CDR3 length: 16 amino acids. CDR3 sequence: CASSPATVRGVTEAFF. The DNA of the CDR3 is TGTGCCAGCAGTCCCGCGACCGTCAGGGGAGTCACTGAAGCTTTCTTT.

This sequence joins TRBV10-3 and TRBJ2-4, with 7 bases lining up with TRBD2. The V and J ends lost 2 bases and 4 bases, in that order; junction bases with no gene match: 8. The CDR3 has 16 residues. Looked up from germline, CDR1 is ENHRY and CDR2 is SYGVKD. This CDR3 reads CAISEGRVEGKNIQYF. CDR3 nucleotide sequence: TGTGCCATCAGTGAGGGGAGGGTTGAGGGAAAAAACATTCAGTACTTC.

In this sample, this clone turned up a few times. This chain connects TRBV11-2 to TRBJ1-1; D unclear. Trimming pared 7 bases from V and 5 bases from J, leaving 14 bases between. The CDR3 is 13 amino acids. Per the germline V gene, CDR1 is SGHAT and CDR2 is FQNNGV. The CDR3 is CASKLVSRTEAFF. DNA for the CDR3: TGTGCCAGCAAACTAGTTTCGCGAACTGAAGCTTTCTTT.

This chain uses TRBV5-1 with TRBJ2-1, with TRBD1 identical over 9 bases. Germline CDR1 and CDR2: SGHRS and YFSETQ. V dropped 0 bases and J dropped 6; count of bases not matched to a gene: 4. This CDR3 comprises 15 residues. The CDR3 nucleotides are TGCGCCAGCAGCTTGGGGGGACAGGGATTCAATGAGCAGTTCTTC. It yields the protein CASSLGGQGFNEQFF. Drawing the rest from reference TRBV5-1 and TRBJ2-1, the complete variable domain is KAGVTQTPRYLIKTRGQQVTLSCSPISGHRSVSWYQQTPGQGLQFLFEYFSETQRNKGNFPGRFSGRQFSNSRSEMNVSTLELGDSALYLCASSLGGQGFNEQFFGPGTRLTVL.

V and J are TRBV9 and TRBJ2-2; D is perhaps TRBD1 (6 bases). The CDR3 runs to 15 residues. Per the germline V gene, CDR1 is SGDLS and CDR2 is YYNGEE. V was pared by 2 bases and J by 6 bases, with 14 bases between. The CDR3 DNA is TGTGCCAGCAGCGTTCTACCAGGGGTGGCCGGGGAGCTGTTTTTT. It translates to CASSVLPGVAGELFF.

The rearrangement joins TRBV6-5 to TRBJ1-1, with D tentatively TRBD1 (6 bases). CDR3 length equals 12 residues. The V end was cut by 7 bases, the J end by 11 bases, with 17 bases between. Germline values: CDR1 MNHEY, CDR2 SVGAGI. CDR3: CASNRLGGAAFF. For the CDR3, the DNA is TGTGCCAGCAATAGACTTGGGGGGGCGGCTTTCTTT.

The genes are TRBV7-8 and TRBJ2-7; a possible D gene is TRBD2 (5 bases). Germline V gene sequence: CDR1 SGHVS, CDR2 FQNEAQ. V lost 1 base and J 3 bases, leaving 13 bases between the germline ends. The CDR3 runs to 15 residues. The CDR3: CASSLEVGLFYEQYF. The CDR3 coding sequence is TGTGCCAGCAGCTTAGAGGTTGGACTCTTCTACGAGCAGTACTTC.

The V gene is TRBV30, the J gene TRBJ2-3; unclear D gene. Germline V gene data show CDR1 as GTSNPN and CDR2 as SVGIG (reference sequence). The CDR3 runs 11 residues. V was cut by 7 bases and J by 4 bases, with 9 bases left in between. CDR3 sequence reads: CASSVSDTQYF. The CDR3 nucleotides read TGTGCCTCCTCGGTGTCAGATACGCAGTATTTT.

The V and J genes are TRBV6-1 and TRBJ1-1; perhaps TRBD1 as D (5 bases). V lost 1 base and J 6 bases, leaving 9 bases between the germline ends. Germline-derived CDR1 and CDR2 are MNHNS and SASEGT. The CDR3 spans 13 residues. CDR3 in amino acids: CASSEVRAAEAFF. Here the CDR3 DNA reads TGTGCCAGCAGTGAAGTCAGGGCCGCTGAAGCTTTCTTT.

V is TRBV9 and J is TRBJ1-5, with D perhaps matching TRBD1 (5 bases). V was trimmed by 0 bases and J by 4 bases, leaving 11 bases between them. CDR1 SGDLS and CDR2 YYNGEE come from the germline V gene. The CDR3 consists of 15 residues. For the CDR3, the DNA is TGTGCCAGCAGCGTAGCAGCGGGGGGGAATCAGCCCCAGCATTTT. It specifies CASSVAAGGNQPQHF.

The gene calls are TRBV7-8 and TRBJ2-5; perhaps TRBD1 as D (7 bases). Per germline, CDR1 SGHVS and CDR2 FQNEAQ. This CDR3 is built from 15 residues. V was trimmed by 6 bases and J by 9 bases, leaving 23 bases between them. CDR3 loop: CASRKTFQGGEAQYF. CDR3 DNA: TGTGCCAGCAGAAAGACCTTTCAGGGGGGTGAGGCCCAGTACTTC.